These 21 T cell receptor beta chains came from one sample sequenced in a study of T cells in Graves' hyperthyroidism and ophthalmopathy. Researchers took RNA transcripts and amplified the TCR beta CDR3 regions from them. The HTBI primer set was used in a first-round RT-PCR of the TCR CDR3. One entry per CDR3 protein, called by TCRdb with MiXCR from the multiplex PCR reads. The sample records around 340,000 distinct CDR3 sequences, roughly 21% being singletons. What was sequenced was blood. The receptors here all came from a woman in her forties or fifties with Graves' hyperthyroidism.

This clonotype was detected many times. The CDR3 nucleotides are TGTGCCAGTAGTACGGGACAGGGGGCAGCAGATACGCAGTATTTT. It is translated as CASSTGQGAADTQYF. The V gene is TRBV19, the J gene TRBJ2-3; 12 bases fit TRBD1. Germline values: CDR1 LNHDA, CDR2 SQIVND (reference sequence). V was clipped by 4 bases and J by 4 bases; unmatched bases: 3. The CDR3 contains 15 residues.

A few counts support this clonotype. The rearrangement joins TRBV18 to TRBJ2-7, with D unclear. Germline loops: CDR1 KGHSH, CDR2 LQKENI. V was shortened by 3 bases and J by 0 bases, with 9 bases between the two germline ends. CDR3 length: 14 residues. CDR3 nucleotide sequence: TGTGCCAGCTCACCGGAACGCAGCTCCTACGAGCAGTACTTC. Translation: CASSPERSSYEQYF.

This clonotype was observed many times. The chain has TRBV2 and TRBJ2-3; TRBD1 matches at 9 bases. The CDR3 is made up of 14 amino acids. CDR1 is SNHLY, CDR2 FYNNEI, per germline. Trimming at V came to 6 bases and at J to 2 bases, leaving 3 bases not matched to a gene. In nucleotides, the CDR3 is TGTGCCAGCAGCCGACAGGGGGACACAGATACGCAGTATTTT. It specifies CASSRQGDTDTQYF.

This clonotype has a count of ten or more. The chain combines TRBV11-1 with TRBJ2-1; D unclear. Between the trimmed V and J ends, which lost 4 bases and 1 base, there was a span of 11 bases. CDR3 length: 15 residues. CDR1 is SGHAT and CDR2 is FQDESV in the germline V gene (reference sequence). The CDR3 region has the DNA TGTGCCAGCAGCTCATCGAAAGCTTCCTACAATGAGCAGTTCTTC. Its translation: CASSSSKASYNEQFF.

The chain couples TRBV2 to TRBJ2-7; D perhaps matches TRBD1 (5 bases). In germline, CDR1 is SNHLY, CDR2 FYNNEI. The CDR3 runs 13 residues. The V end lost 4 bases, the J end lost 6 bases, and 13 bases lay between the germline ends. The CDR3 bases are TGTGCCAGCAGTGGGGGCCCAGGTGGCGAGCAGTACTTC. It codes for CASSGGPGGEQYF.

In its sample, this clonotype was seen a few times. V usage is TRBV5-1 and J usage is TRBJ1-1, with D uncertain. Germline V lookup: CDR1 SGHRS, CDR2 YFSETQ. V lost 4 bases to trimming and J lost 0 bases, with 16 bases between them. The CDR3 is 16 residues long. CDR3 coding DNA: TGCGCCAGCAGCCTAAGGGATGGAGGTTTGAACACTGAAGCTTTCTTT. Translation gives CASSLRDGGLNTEAFF.

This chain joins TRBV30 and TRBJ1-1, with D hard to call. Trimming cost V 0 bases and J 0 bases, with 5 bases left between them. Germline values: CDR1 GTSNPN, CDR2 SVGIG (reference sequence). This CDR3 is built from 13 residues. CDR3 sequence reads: CAWSVQLNTEAFF. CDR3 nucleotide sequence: TGTGCCTGGAGTGTACAACTGAACACTGAAGCTTTCTTT.

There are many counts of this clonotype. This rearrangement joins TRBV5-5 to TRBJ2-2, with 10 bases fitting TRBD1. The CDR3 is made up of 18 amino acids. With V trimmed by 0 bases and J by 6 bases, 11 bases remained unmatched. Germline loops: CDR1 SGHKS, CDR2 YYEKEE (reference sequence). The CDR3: CASSLEHLWDRGAGELFF. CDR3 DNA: TGTGCCAGCAGCTTGGAGCACCTTTGGGACAGGGGAGCCGGGGAGCTGTTTTTT.

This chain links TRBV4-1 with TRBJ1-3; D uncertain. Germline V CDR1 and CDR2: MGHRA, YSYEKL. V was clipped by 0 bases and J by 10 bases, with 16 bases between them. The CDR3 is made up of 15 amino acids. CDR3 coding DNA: TGCGCCAGCAGCCAAGAAAAAACAAAGGGCTTAACCATATATTTT. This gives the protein CASSQEKTKGLTIYF.

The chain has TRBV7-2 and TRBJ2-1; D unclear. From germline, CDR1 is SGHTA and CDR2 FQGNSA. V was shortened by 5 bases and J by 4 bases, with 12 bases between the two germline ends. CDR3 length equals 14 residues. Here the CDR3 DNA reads TGTGCCAGCAGCCCTTCCTGGCCTTACAATGAGCAGTTCTTC. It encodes CASSPSWPYNEQFF.

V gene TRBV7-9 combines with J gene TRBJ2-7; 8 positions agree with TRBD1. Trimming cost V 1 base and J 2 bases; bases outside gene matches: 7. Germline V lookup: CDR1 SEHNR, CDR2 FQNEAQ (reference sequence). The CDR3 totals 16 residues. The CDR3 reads CASSLGGTGVTYEQYF. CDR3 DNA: TGTGCCAGCAGCTTAGGTGGGACAGGTGTCACCTACGAGCAGTACTTC.

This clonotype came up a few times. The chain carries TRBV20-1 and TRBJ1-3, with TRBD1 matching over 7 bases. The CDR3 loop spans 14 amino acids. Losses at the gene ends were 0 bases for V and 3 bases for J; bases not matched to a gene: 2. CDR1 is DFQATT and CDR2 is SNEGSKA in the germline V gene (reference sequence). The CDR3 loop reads CSARDQGVGNTIYF. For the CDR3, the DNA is TGCAGTGCTAGAGATCAGGGGGTTGGAAACACCATATATTTT.

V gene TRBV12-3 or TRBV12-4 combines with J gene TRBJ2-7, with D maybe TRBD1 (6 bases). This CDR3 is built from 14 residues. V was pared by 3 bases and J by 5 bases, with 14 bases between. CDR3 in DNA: TGTGCCAGCAGTTTCGCCGGGACATTACACGAGCAGTACTTC. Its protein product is CASSFAGTLHEQYF.

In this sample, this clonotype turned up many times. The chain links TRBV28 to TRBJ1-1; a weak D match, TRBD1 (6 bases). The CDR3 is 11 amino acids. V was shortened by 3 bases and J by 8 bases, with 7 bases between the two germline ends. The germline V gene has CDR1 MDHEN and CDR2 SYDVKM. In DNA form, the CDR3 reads TGTGCCAGCAGTTTGGGACACGAAGCTTTCTTT. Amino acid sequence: CASSLGHEAFF.

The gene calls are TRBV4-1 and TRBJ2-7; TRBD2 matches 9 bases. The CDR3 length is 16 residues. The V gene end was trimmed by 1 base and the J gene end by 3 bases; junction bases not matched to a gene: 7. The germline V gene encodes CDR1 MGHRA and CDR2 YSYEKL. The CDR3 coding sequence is TGCGCCAGCAGCCAAGGAGTTCGGACTAGCGACTACGAGCAGTACTTC. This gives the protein CASSQGVRTSDYEQYF.

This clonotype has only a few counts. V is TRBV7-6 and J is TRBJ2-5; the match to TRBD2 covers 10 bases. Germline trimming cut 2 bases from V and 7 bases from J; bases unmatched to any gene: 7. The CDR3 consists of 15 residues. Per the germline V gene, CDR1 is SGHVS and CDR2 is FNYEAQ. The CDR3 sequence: CASSLNPSGSMTQYF. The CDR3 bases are TGTGCCAGCAGCTTAAACCCTAGCGGGAGTATGACCCAGTACTTC.

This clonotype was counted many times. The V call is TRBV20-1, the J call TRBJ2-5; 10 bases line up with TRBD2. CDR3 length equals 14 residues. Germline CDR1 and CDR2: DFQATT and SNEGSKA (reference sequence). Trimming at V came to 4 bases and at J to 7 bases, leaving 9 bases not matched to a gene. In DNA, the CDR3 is TGCAGTGCTATTGAGCGGGAGGGGAAGAGGACCCAGTACTTC. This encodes CSAIEREGKRTQYF.

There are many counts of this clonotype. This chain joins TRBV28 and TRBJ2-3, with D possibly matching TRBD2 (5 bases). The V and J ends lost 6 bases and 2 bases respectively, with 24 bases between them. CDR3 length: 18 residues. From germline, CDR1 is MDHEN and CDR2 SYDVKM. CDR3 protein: CASSSSLLRVSYTDTQYF. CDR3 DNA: TGTGCCAGCAGCTCTTCTCTGTTGCGGGTTTCTTACACAGATACGCAGTATTTT.

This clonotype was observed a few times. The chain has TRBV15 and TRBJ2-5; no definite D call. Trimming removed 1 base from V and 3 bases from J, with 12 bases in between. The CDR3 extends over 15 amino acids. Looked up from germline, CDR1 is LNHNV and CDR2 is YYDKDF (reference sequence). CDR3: CATSRGPVAKETQYF. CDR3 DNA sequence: TGTGCCACCAGCAGAGGGCCAGTGGCGAAAGAGACCCAGTACTTC.

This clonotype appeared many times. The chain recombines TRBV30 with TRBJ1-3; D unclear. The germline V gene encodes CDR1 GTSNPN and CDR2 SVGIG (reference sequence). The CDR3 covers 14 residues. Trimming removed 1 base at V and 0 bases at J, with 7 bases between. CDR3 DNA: TGTGCCTGGAGTGGCGGGGACTCTGGAAACACCATATATTTT. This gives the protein CAWSGGDSGNTIYF.

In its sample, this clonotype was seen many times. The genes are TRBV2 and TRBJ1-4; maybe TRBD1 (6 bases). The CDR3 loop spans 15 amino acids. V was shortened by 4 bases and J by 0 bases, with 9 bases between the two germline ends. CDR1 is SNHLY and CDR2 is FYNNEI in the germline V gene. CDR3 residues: CASSARGTTNEKLFF. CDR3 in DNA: TGTGCCAGCAGTGCCAGGGGCACAACTAATGAAAAACTGTTTTTT.